Here is one TCR beta chain with its context. The junction and the germline gene differ at one end; a read error may be behind it. Germline assignment: CDR1 MNHNS and CDR2 SASEGT. This CDR3 region has 12 residues. The table came from immunoSEQ multiplex PCR; TCRdb's copy has only in-frame clones and leaves some out. The table includes fewer than 80,000 clones, 92% detected once. This sample stems from a study of blood T cell repertoires in COVID-19. Sample: peripheral blood. The V call is TRBV6-1, the J call TRBJ2-7; 7 bases are shared with TRBD1. The sequence was obtained from a human donor in a cohort sampled during active COVID-19. As DNA, the CDR3 is TGTGCCAGCAGTGATGGGGACAGCCTGAGGGACTTC. Residues: CASSDGDSLRDF.